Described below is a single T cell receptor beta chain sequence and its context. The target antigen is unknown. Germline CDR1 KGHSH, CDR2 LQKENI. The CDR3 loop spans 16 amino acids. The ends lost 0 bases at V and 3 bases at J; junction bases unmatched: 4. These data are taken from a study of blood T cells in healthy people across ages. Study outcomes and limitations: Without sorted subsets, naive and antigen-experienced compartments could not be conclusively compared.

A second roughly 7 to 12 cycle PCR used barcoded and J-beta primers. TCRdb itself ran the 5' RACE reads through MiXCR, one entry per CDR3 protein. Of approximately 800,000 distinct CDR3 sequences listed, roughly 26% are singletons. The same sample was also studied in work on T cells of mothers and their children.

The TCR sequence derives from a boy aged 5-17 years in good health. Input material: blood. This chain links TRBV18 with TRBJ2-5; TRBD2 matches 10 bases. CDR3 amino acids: CASSPPRLAGEETQYF. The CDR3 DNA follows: TGTGCCAGCTCACCACCTAGGCTAGCGGGGGAAGAGACCCAGTACTTC.